What follows are 18 T cell receptor beta chains derived from one specimen sequenced in a study of neoadjuvant anti-PD-1 for oral cavity cancer. Stated time point: after neoadjuvant nivolumab, at surgical resection. Generated by immunoSEQ multiplex PCR, the TCRdb table keeps only in-frame clones and is missing some. The sample carries about 23,000 clones, about 30% recorded once. The source was tumor tissue, collected after nivolumab (anti-PD-1) treatment. Receptors were obtained from a person between 40 and 85 years old with oral cavity squamous cell carcinoma.

This clone was recorded many times. The V and J genes are TRBV5-4 and TRBJ1-1; unclear D gene. Trimming left V 3 bases short and J 11 bases short, with 11 bases between. The CDR3 loop spans 11 amino acids. Germline CDR1 reads SGHNT; CDR2 reads YYREEE (reference sequence). The CDR3 here is CASSSSTQAFF. CDR3 coding DNA: TGTGCCAGCAGCTCCTCGACACAGGCTTTCTTT.

This clone turned up a few times. The rearrangement uses TRBV5-4 and TRBJ2-2; D unresolved. Between the trimmed V and J ends, which lost 2 bases and 4 bases, there was a span of 6 bases. This CDR3 is built from 13 residues. Germline loops: CDR1 SGHNT, CDR2 YYREEE (reference sequence). The CDR3 region is CASSFNPTGELFF. The CDR3 DNA is TGTGCCAGCAGCTTCAATCCCACCGGGGAGCTGTTTTTT.

The chain combines TRBV28 with TRBJ2-3, with TRBD2 identical over 14 bases. The CDR3 covers 17 residues. V trimming: 3 bases; J trimming: 3 bases; junction bases outside the gene matches: 5. Per the germline V gene, CDR1 is MDHEN and CDR2 is SYDVKM. The CDR3 nucleotides read TGTGCCAGCAGTTTCCCTGGGACTAGCGGGAGAACAGATACGCAGTATTTT. Residues: CASSFPGTSGRTDTQYF.

V and J are TRBV5-8 and TRBJ1-5; possible D gene TRBD1, 5 bases. V lost 1 base, J lost 7 bases, and 12 bases lay in between. Germline CDR1 reads SGHTS; CDR2 reads YDEGEE. The CDR3 spans 14 residues. The CDR3 reads CASSLLGALQPQHF. CDR3 bases: TGTGCCAGCAGCTTGCTAGGGGCCCTCCAGCCCCAGCATTTT.

This clone has a handful of counts. The CDR3 protein is CASSADPYRGRDGYTF. DNA for the CDR3: TGTGCCAGCAGCGCAGACCCGTACAGGGGGCGCGATGGCTACACCTTC. This sequence joins TRBV7-9 and TRBJ1-2; 9 positions match TRBD1. V lost 5 bases and J lost 6; bases outside the gene matches: 13. The germline CDR1 and CDR2 sequences are SEHNR and FQNEAQ (reference sequence). The CDR3 covers 16 residues.

The chain links TRBV7-2 to TRBJ2-1; unclear D gene. Germline V gene sequence: CDR1 SGHTA, CDR2 FQGNSA. The V end was cut by 2 bases, the J end by 7 bases, with 9 bases between. CDR3 length: 13 amino acids. The CDR3 region is CASSLYGNNEQFF. The CDR3 bases are TGTGCCAGCAGCTTATATGGGAATAATGAGCAGTTCTTC.

This clone was counted a few times. The chain employs TRBV27 and TRBJ2-7; D gene ambiguous. V shed 8 bases and J shed 4 bases, with 18 bases lying between them. The CDR3 is 14 amino acids. Germline V gene sequence: CDR1 MNHEY, CDR2 SMNVEV (reference sequence). The CDR3 DNA sequence: TGTGCCAGCTCGTGGGCGGCTGGGTCGTACGAGCAGTACTTC. This encodes CASSWAAGSYEQYF.

This clone was counted between two and nine times. The chain combines TRBV5-1 with TRBJ1-1; the match to TRBD1 covers 9 bases. The length of the CDR3 is 16 residues. Looked up from germline, CDR1 is SGHRS and CDR2 is YFSETQ. The V gene end was trimmed by 3 bases and the J gene end by 4 bases; junction bases not matched to a gene: 10. The CDR3 here is CASSSGGTGSITEAFF. In DNA form, the CDR3 reads TGCGCCAGCAGCTCTGGAGGGACAGGGAGTATCACTGAAGCTTTCTTT.

This rearrangement joins TRBV30 to TRBJ2-5, with D tentatively TRBD1 (6 bases). The CDR3 sequence is 13 residues long. In germline, CDR1 is GTSNPN, CDR2 SVGIG (reference sequence). The V end was cut by 7 bases, the J end by 7 bases, with 19 bases between. The CDR3 here is CASLNNLQGTQYF. Written as DNA, the CDR3 is TGTGCCTCCCTAAACAACCTACAGGGGACCCAGTACTTC.

This clone was detected only a few times. This chain joins TRBV6-1 and TRBJ2-7; 9 nucleotides line up with TRBD1. Germline V gives CDR1 MNHNS, CDR2 SASEGT. V trimming: 5 bases; J trimming: 1 base; junction bases outside the gene matches: 3. The CDR3 is 14 residues long. As DNA, the CDR3 is TGTGCCAGCAGTACAGGGGGCGCATCCTACGAGCAGTACTTC. It translates to CASSTGGASYEQYF.

The chain joins TRBV19 to TRBJ1-1; 7 nucleotides align to TRBD1. This CDR3 contains 16 residues. The V gene end was trimmed by 4 bases and the J gene end by 4 bases; junction bases not matched to a gene: 12. The V gene's germline CDR1 is LNHDA and CDR2 SQIVND (reference sequence). The CDR3 region has the DNA TGTGCCAGTAGTACCCGACAGGGCTACGCGGTCACTGAAGCTTTCTTT. Protein sequence: CASSTRQGYAVTEAFF.

This clone was seen only a few times. The chain joins TRBV6-1 to TRBJ2-3; 7 nucleotides agree with TRBD1. The germline CDR1 and CDR2 sequences are MNHNS and SASEGT. There are 15 residues in the CDR3. Trimming removed 2 bases from V and 3 bases from J; junction bases left unmatched: 5. The CDR3 DNA follows: TGTGCCAGCAGTGAATCTCGGACAGGTACAGATACGCAGTATTTT. It encodes CASSESRTGTDTQYF.

This clone was counted only a few times. The rearrangement joins TRBV10-1 to TRBJ2-3; weak D call: TRBD2 (6 bases). Per the germline V gene, CDR1 is WNHNN and CDR2 is SYGVQD (reference sequence). The V end lost 5 bases, the J end lost 2 bases, and 11 bases lay between the germline ends. The CDR3 has 14 amino acids. The CDR3 spells CASSMRDVTDTQYF. The CDR3 region has the DNA TGCGCCAGCAGTATGCGGGATGTCACAGATACGCAGTATTTT.

This clone was seen a handful of times. This rearrangement joins TRBV6-1 to TRBJ1-1, with D possibly being TRBD1 (6 bases). CDR3 length: 13 residues. The V end lost 7 bases, the J end lost 6 bases, and 15 bases lay between the germline ends. From germline, CDR1 is MNHNS and CDR2 SASEGT. The CDR3 loop reads CASTLTGGAEAFF. CDR3 DNA: TGTGCCAGCACCCTGACAGGCGGCGCTGAAGCTTTCTTT.

This clone turned up a few times. The rearrangement links TRBV5-4 to TRBJ2-3; the match to TRBD2 covers 7 bases. The CDR3 spans 17 residues. CDR1 and CDR2 (germline): SGHNT, YYREEE (reference sequence). Trimming cost V 4 bases and J 8 bases; bases outside gene matches: 19. The CDR3 protein is CASSPQLRASGYTTQYF. In DNA, the CDR3 is TGTGCCAGCAGCCCACAACTTAGGGCTAGCGGATATACTACGCAGTATTTT.

The CDR3 region is CASSPDGYEQYF. CDR3 nucleotides: TGTGCCAGCAGTCCCGACGGGTACGAGCAGTACTTC. This chain links TRBV6-5 with TRBJ2-7; D not certain. V lost 5 bases and J lost 4, with 9 bases in between. Germline CDR1 and CDR2: MNHEY and SVGAGI. The CDR3 loop spans 12 amino acids.

This clone turned up a few times. This likely reflects a read error, since a far larger clone is one base away. The J gene is TRBJ2-7, the V gene TRBV5-1, with D unresolved. The CDR3 loop spans 13 amino acids. The ends were cut back, 1 base at V and 0 bases at J, with 5 bases in the middle. Germline V lookup: CDR1 SGHRS, CDR2 YFSETQ. CDR3 sequence: CASSLRGSYEQYF. CDR3 coding DNA: TGCGCCAGCAGCTTGCGCGGCTCCTACGAGCAGTACTTC.

This clone was counted many times. The chain is built from TRBV2 and TRBJ2-7, with D hard to call. Germline loops: CDR1 SNHLY, CDR2 FYNNEI. The CDR3 length is 14 residues. Trimming took off 6 bases at V and 3 bases at J, with 15 bases between the two ends. The CDR3: CASSLQVYRYEQYF. Written as DNA, the CDR3 is TGTGCCAGCAGCCTTCAGGTATACCGCTACGAGCAGTACTTC.